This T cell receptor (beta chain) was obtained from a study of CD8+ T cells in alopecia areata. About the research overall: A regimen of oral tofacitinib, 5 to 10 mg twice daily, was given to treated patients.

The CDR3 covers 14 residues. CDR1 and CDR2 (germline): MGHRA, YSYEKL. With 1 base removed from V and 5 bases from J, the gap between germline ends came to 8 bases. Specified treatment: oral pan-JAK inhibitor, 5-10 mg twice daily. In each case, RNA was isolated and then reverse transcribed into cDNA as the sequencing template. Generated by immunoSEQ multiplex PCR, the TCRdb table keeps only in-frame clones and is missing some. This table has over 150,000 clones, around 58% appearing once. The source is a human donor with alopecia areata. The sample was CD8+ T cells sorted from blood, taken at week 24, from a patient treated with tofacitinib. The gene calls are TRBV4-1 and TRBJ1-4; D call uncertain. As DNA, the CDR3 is TGCGCCAGCAGCCAAGCAGGACTGAATGAAAAACTGTTTTTT. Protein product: CASSQAGLNEKLFF.